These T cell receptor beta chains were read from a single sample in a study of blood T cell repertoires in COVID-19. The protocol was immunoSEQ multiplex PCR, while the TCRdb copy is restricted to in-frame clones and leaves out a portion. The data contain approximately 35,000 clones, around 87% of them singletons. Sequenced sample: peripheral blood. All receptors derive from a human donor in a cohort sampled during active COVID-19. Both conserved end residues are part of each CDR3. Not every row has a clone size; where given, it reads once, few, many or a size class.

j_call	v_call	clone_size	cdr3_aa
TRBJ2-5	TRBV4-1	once	CASSQEKSDPMTQYF
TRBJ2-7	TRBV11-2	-	CASSPTGNEQYF
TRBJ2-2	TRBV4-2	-	CASSRDRIGAGTGELFF
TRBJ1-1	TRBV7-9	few	CASSLAGPMNTEAFF
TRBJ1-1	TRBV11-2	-	CASTRQGASEAFF
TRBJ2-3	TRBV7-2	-	CASSRNRGDRSTDTQYF
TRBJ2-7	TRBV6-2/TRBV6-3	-	CASSYDSYEQYF
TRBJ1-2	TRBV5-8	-	CASSPDRNYGYTF
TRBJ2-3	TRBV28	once	CANRGGRTDTQYF
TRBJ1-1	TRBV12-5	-	CASGLDSHTEAFF
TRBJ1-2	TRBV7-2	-	CASSVRPAGTVTLYGYTF
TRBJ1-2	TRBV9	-	CASSVGRQTLNYGYTF
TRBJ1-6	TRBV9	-	CASSVGGQFNSPLHF
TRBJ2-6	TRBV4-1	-	CASSQKGGGSGANVLTF
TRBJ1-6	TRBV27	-	CASSLSQGNNSPLHF
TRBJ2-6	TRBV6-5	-	CASTPGSGANVLTF
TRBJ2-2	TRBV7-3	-	CASSLSGGTGELFF
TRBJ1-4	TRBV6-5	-	CASSYSISQGAGKLFF
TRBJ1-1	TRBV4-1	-	CASSKGGQGGGTEAFF
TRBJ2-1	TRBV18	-	CASSPLGLAGGAEQFF
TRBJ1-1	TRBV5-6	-	CASSLLGQGNTEAFF
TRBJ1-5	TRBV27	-	CASSLGDRGNQPQHF
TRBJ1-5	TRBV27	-	CASSLSDRGNQPQHF
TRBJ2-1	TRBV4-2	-	CASSGQRGNPYNEQFF
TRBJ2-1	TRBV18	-	CASSPGLAGLNEQFF
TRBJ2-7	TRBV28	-	CASTLDTPYEQYF
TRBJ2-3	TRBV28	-	CASSIPGTQYF
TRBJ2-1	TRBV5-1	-	CASSFRLARGSYNEQFF
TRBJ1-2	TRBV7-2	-	CASSITGSKTEGYTF
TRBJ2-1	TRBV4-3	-	CASSHELAGGVNEQFF
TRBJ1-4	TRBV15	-	CATSEGNRGEKLFF
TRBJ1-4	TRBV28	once	CASGIFVGEEKLFF
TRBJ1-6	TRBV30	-	CAGSAGTGYSPLHF
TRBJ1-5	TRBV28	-	CASSTNRDRVNQPQHF
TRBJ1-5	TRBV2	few	CASSDWASNQPQHF
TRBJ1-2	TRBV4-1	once	CASSQESRGLGYTF
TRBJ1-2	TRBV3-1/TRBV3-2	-	CASSQDPGQRSYGYTF
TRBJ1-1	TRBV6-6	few	CASSYLRQGEAFF
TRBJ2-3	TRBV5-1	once	CASSERGTDTQYF
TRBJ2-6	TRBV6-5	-	CASSFQRSGANVLTF
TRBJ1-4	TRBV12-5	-	CASGRTPTNEKLFF
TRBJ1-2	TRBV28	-	CASISGGTYGYTF
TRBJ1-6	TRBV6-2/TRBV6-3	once	CASSYFTKTADNSPLHF
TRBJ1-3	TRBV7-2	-	CASSLDRAGNTIYF
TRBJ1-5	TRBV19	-	CASTLGGAGNQPQHF
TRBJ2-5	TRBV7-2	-	CASSFLTTTSGGADF
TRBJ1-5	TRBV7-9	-	CASSLGEQGNDQPQHF
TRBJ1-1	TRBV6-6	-	CASSYGGLVGTEAFF
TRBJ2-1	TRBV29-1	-	CSVETQGLREQFF